These T cell receptor beta chains were read from a single sample in a study of blood T cells in healthy people across ages. TCRdb redid the calling of the 5' RACE reads with MiXCR, one entry per CDR3 protein. Of around 1,700,000 distinct CDR3 sequences in the sample, about 28% were seen once. The material sequenced was blood. The source is a woman aged 25 to 39 in good health. Each CDR3 is given without its conserved first and last residue.

TRBV10-2,ASSELGLAGAVGTDTQY
TRBV20-1,SAGRGSLAAYNEQF
TRBV15,ATSRDVAGGLRSPLH
TRBV12-3/TRBV12-4,ASSFLDPTYEQY
TRBV10-3,AISAGQNYEQY
TRBV7-9,ASSLEERPNEQF
TRBV5-1,ASSPGLFTDTQY
TRBV29-1,SARQPWNEQY
TRBV25-1,ASSGRTCYGYT
TRBV7-9,ASSERGGLLDEQF
TRBV12-3/TRBV12-4,ASRREGAGRSGANVLT
TRBV9,ASSVSDNSPLH
TRBV20-1,SARDEGRGAKNIQY
TRBV27,ASRRWRGETQY
TRBV6-2/TRBV6-3,ASSYDIRTSGSQETQY
TRBV19,ASSAGMNTGELF
TRBV10-3,AISVKGPREEQF
TRBV6-6,ASNWGGSREETQY
TRBV2,ASFIGFGSTYEQY
TRBV11-3,ASNPDPGSNTQY
TRBV6-5,ASSYSGQGANYGCT
TRBV7-2,ASSEDLGEKLF
TRBV20-1,SARDLQKQAAEETQY
TRBV24-1,ATPTSGLYNEQF
TRBV20-1,SAKPRHANQPQH
TRBV29-1,SVRGGSSYNEQF
TRBV27,ASTRGHPNTEAF
TRBV7-3,ASSWTSGGLDTQY
TRBV2,ASRYARGNEAF
TRBV27,ASSLGADGLYEQY
TRBV6-5,ASSYQGNQPQH
TRBV9,ASSVVGGEQY
TRBV7-3,ASSSTGVGTDTQY
TRBV4-3,ASSPSRGVTWEQY
TRBV20-1,SARTGTSGKNEQF
TRBV12-3/TRBV12-4,ASSLVQEFYGYT
TRBV4-3,ASSQDLVLGEKLF
TRBV6-1,ASSVRHRDYGYT
TRBV30,AWMTGTRDEQY
TRBV6-5,ASRSRGLGDIQY
TRBV7-9,ASSLGVSTEAF
TRBV29-1,SVEAFQGEGAF
TRBV5-5,ASSLAGDGEQF
TRBV10-3,AISEFQANQPQH
TRBV5-1,ASSFTPGQGYGHT
TRBV3-1,ASSPQTRNTGELF
TRBV7-9,ASSLVGGQY
TRBV9,ASSVDRGGIQY
TRBV29-1,SVDRYEQY
TRBV7-9,ASSLEGQAYGYT
TRBV5-1,ASSFGSGGAKNIQY
TRBV5-5,ASSLGSRDEQF
TRBV3-1,ASSPQVGHEKLF
TRBV6-6,ASTHQRGGLNEQF
TRBV13,ASSTRLAFPDTQY
TRBV28,ASSSGPAKNIQY
TRBV2,AGENSGVNYNEQF
TRBV29-1,SVRASLNQPQH
TRBV5-1,ASSPGEGEQF
TRBV11-2,ASSYHARSWGEQY